The entry that follows covers one T cell receptor beta chain sequence. Its target is unknown. The data are from a study of T-cell memory formation after mild COVID-19. As for the study in general: Largely donor-specific sequence clusters came from a couple of donors. Study-level results: Specificity for SARS-CoV-2 was not confirmed among the second-wave clones peaking on day 37. Clones shrinking between day 15 and 85 showed a balanced CD4/CD8 split, and those that grew later tilted toward CD4+.

The junction had 4 bases not matched to a gene; V was cut back by 4 bases and J by 4 bases. CDR1 and CDR2 from the germline V gene are SGHNT and YYREEE (reference sequence). This CDR3 is built from 14 residues. Constant-segment primers were used for 5'RACE, and the resulting TCR alpha and TCR beta cDNA libraries carried sample barcodes and UMIs. TCRdb recomputed calls from the 5' RACE reads with MiXCR, one row per CDR3 protein. The sample contains roughly 120,000 distinct CDR3 sequences, about 17% of which appear only once. Sequences were obtained from PBMCs or a T cell subset sorted from them (not recorded which). V and J are TRBV5-4 and TRBJ1-2; TRBD1 matches at 10 bases. The sequence derives from an adult woman who had mild COVID-19 (a few samples of this study predate the infection). Cell type and time point are not known. The CDR3 nucleotides read TGTGCCAGCAGCCCGGGACAGGGGAGCTATGGCTACACCTTC. This encodes CASSPGQGSYGYTF.